This TCR beta chain originates from a study of T cell repertoires and Cas9 in healthy adults. General study results and limits: SpCas9-reactive regulatory T cells reportedly mitigated SpCas9-reactive effector T cells in vitro.

The CDR3 has 15 amino acids. Per the germline V gene, CDR1 is MNHEY and CDR2 is SVGAGI. V shed 0 bases and J shed 3 bases, with 9 bases lying between them. Comments on this clone: Its specificity is not known.

Here immunoSEQ multiplex PCR was the method, and the copy in TCRdb shows in-frame clones only, minus some. The data show over 12,000 clones, roughly nine tenths seen once. This receptor was identified in a human donor in good health. Sequences were obtained from Tregs (CD4+, CD25+, CD127-, CD137-, CD154-) from PBMCs; culture status not recorded. The chain links TRBV6-5 to TRBJ2-1, with D possibly matching TRBD1 (5 bases). CDR3: CASSYSGHRYNEQFF. CDR3 nucleotides: TGTGCCAGCAGTTACTCTGGACATCGCTACAATGAGCAGTTCTTC.